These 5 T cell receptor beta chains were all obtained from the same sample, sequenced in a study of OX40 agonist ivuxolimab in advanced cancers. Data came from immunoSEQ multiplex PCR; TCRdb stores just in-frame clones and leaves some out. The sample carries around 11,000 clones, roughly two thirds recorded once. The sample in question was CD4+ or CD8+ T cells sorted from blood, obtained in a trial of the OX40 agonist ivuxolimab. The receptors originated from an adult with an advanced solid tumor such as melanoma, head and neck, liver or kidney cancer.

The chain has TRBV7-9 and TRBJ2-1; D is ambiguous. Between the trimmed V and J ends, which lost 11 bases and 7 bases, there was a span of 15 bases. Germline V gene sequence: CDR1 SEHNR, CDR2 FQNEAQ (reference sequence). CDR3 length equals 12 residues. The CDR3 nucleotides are TGTGCCGCGCGCGGCCCGGTAAATGAGCAGTTCTTC. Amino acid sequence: CAARGPVNEQFF.

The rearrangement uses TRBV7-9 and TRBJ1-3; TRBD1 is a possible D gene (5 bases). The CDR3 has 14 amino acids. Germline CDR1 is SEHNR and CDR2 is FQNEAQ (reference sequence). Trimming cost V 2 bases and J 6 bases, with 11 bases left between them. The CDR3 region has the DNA TGTGCCAGCAGCTTACAAGGGGACGAAAACACCATATATTTT. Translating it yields CASSLQGDENTIYF. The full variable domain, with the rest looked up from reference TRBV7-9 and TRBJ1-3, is DTGVSQNPRHKITKRGQNVTFRCDPISEHNRLYWYRQTLGQGPEFLTYFQNEAQLEKSRLLSDRFSAERPKGSFSTLEIQRTEQGDSAMYLCASSLQGDENTIYFGEGSWLTVV.

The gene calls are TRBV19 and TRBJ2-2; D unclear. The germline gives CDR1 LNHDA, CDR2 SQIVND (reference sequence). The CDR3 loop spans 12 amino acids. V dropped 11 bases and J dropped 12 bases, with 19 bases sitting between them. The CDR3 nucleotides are TGTGCCTACAAAGGTGTTCGGCCCCAGCTGTTTTTT. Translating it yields CAYKGVRPQLFF.

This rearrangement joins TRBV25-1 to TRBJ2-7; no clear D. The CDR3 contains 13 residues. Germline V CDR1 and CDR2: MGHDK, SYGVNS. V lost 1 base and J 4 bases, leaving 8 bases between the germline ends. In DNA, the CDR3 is TGTGCCAGCAGTGAATTAAGTGGGTACGAGCAGTACTTC. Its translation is CASSELSGYEQYF.

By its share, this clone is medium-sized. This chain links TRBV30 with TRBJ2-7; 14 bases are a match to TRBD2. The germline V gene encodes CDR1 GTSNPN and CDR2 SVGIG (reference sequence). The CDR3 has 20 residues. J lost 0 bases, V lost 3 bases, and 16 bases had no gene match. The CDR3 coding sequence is TGTGCCTGGAGGGGGAGGCCGGGGACTAGCGGGAGCCGGGCCTCCTACGAGCAGTACTTC. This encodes CAWRGRPGTSGSRASYEQYF.